Listed here is a single T cell receptor (beta chain). Its antigen remains unknown. Sequencing was performed with immunoSEQ multiplex PCR; in TCRdb, only in-frame clones are kept and a portion is missing. Among about 84,000 clones listed, approximately 85% were seen once. Looked up from germline, CDR1 is MDHEN and CDR2 is SYDVKM. The V end lost 5 bases, the J end lost 0 bases, and 11 bases lay between the germline ends. CDR3 length equals 16 residues. The sample is drawn from a study of T cell responses to AZD1222 COVID-19 vaccine. Study results and caveats: Nearly half of unique spike-specific TCRs reportedly avoided B.1.351 and B.1.1.7 mutated regions. Across the whole spike, CD4 TCRs peaked at regions 160-218 and 743-854. After two AZD1222 doses, spike-specific TCR breadth and depth rose versus day 0. Every sample of the repertoires postdated the peak T cell response.

The rearrangement uses TRBV28 and TRBJ1-6; D might be TRBD1 (6 bases). Specimen: peripheral blood, collected 28 days after the second AZD1222 dose. The sequence came from an adult who received the AZD1222 COVID-19 vaccine. Here the CDR3 reads CASSLGQSSYNSPLHF. The CDR3 DNA sequence: TGTGCCAGCAGTCTTGGACAGAGCTCCTATAATTCACCCCTCCACTTT.